These T cell receptor beta chains were read from a single sample in a study of T cells in Graves' hyperthyroidism and ophthalmopathy. TCRdb used MiXCR to reprocess the multiplex PCR reads, holding one entry per CDR3 protein. The sample consists of some 550,000 distinct CDR3 sequences, more than 15% of them appearing once. Sequencing input: blood. The receptors were gathered from a woman aged 40-49 years with Graves' ophthalmopathy. CDR3s include the opening cysteine and the closing phenylalanine or tryptophan. The order of the fields is V gene, J gene, clone size, D gene, CDR3 DNA, CDR3 protein. A D gene is named only where the DNA matches it firmly. Clone size is not always given. Where it is, it says once, few, many or a class for expanded clones.

V gene: TRBV20-1; J gene: TRBJ2-7; clone size: few; D gene: TRBD2; CDR3 DNA: TGCAGTGCTAACATTCCGGGAGGGCCCCACGAGCAGTACTTC; CDR3 protein: CSANIPGGPHEQYF
V gene: TRBV4-1; J gene: TRBJ2-2; clone size: many; D gene: TRBD2; CDR3 DNA: TGCGCCAGCAGCCAAGGTGGACTAGCGGGAGTGGGCACCGGGGAGCTGTTTTTT; CDR3 protein: CASSQGGLAGVGTGELFF
V gene: TRBV7-9; J gene: TRBJ2-3; clone size: -; D gene: TRBD2; CDR3 DNA: TGTGCCAGCAGCGGGGGACTAGCGGGTACTAAGACAGATACGCAGTATTTT; CDR3 protein: CASSGGLAGTKTDTQYF
V gene: TRBV6-1; J gene: TRBJ2-7; clone size: few; D gene: -; CDR3 DNA: TGTGCCAGTCGGGGAGGGGGCTTTTCCTACGAGCAGTACTTC; CDR3 protein: CASRGGGFSYEQYF
V gene: TRBV7-3; J gene: TRBJ2-5; clone size: -; D gene: TRBD2; CDR3 DNA: TGTGCCAGCAGCTCATCCGGGACTAGCGGACAAGAGACCCAGTACTTC; CDR3 protein: CASSSSGTSGQETQYF
V gene: TRBV6-2/TRBV6-3; J gene: TRBJ2-1; clone size: many; D gene: TRBD2; CDR3 DNA: TGTGCCAGCAGAGCCACCACTAGCGGGGTTTACAATGAGCAGTTCTTC; CDR3 protein: CASRATTSGVYNEQFF
V gene: TRBV2; J gene: TRBJ2-1; clone size: many; D gene: TRBD2; CDR3 DNA: TGTGCCAGCAGTACTAGCGGGAGGTCGGGTGAGCAGTTCTTC; CDR3 protein: CASSTSGRSGEQFF
V gene: TRBV6-2/TRBV6-3; J gene: TRBJ2-5; clone size: many; D gene: TRBD1; CDR3 DNA: TGTGCCAGCAGGCCAGGGGGCCAGGGAGAGACCCAGTACTTC; CDR3 protein: CASRPGGQGETQYF
V gene: TRBV30; J gene: TRBJ1-5; clone size: many; D gene: -; CDR3 DNA: TGTGCCTGGAGTCAAGGTTTTGGTCAGCCCCAGCATTTT; CDR3 protein: CAWSQGFGQPQHF
V gene: TRBV6-1; J gene: TRBJ1-1; clone size: many; D gene: -; CDR3 DNA: TGTGCCAGCAGACTCCTGTCCGGGGGCACTGAAGCTTTCTTT; CDR3 protein: CASRLLSGGTEAFF
V gene: TRBV19; J gene: TRBJ2-4; clone size: -; D gene: -; CDR3 DNA: TGTGCCAGTAGCATAAGGTTTGATTCTCTAAACATTCAGTACTTC; CDR3 protein: CASSIRFDSLNIQYF
V gene: TRBV7-3; J gene: TRBJ2-3; clone size: many; D gene: -; CDR3 DNA: TGTGCCAGCAGCCGTTTAGCACTATCCACAGATACGCAGTATTTT; CDR3 protein: CASSRLALSTDTQYF
V gene: TRBV20-1; J gene: TRBJ2-5; clone size: many; D gene: -; CDR3 DNA: TGCAGTGCCCCAAGCACCGGGAACCAAGAGACCCAGTACTTC; CDR3 protein: CSAPSTGNQETQYF
V gene: TRBV7-2; J gene: TRBJ2-5; clone size: -; D gene: TRBD1; CDR3 DNA: TGTGCCAGCAGCGACCCACGGGACAGGGCAGAGACCCAGTACTTC; CDR3 protein: CASSDPRDRAETQYF
V gene: TRBV6-1; J gene: TRBJ2-5; clone size: many; D gene: TRBD2; CDR3 DNA: TGTGCCAGCAGTGAAGCGATTCGGGGGGGATTTGAGACCCAGTACTTC; CDR3 protein: CASSEAIRGGFETQYF
V gene: TRBV14; J gene: TRBJ2-2; clone size: -; D gene: TRBD2; CDR3 DNA: TGTGCCAGCAGCCTCGGAGTAGCGGGAGATATCACCGGGGAGCTGTTTTTT; CDR3 protein: CASSLGVAGDITGELFF
V gene: TRBV9; J gene: TRBJ2-1; clone size: few; D gene: TRBD2; CDR3 DNA: TGTGCCAGCAGCGTAACGGGACGCCCAAGGGGTAGCGGGAGGGCCGAGGGCCACAATGAGCAGTTCTTC; CDR3 protein: CASSVTGRPRGSGRAEGHNEQFF
V gene: TRBV18; J gene: TRBJ2-1; clone size: few; D gene: -; CDR3 DNA: TGTGCCAGCTCACCCCCTGAGGTGTACAATGAGCAGTTCTTC; CDR3 protein: CASSPPEVYNEQFF
V gene: TRBV7-9; J gene: TRBJ2-3; clone size: -; D gene: TRBD2; CDR3 DNA: TGTGCCAGCAGCAACCAGAAGCGGGGGTCAGATACGCAGTATTTT; CDR3 protein: CASSNQKRGSDTQYF
V gene: TRBV14; J gene: TRBJ1-1; clone size: -; D gene: -; CDR3 DNA: TGTGCCAGCAGCCAAGACTCAGTCAGGGAAGCTTTCTTT; CDR3 protein: CASSQDSVREAFF
V gene: TRBV18; J gene: TRBJ2-5; clone size: few; D gene: -; CDR3 DNA: TGTGCCAGCTCACACTTTGACGGGGTTCTCGTTGAGACCCAGTACTTC; CDR3 protein: CASSHFDGVLVETQYF
V gene: TRBV7-3; J gene: TRBJ2-1; clone size: many; D gene: -; CDR3 DNA: TGTGCCAGCAGCTTAGGCAGGGTGGATGAGCAGTTCTTC; CDR3 protein: CASSLGRVDEQFF
V gene: TRBV28; J gene: TRBJ2-4; clone size: many; D gene: TRBD1; CDR3 DNA: TGTGCCAGCAGTAGTACCGACAGGGCCCAAAACATTCAGTACTTC; CDR3 protein: CASSSTDRAQNIQYF
V gene: TRBV7-9; J gene: TRBJ1-4; clone size: many; D gene: TRBD1; CDR3 DNA: TGTGCCAGCAGCATACAGGGGTCGGGTAATGAAAAACTGTTTTTT; CDR3 protein: CASSIQGSGNEKLFF
V gene: TRBV3-1; J gene: TRBJ1-2; clone size: once; D gene: TRBD1; CDR3 DNA: TGTGCCAGCAGCCCCGGGACAGCACATGGCTACACCTTC; CDR3 protein: CASSPGTAHGYTF
V gene: TRBV7-2; J gene: TRBJ2-1; clone size: -; D gene: TRBD2; CDR3 DNA: TGTGCCAGCAGCTTAGGGACGGGACTAGCGGGAGGGCTGAATGAGCAGTTCTTC; CDR3 protein: CASSLGTGLAGGLNEQFF
V gene: TRBV10-3; J gene: TRBJ1-2; clone size: -; D gene: -; CDR3 DNA: TGTGCCATCAGTGAACTAGGGGGTGGCTACACCTTC; CDR3 protein: CAISELGGGYTF
V gene: TRBV20-1; J gene: TRBJ2-2; clone size: many; D gene: TRBD2; CDR3 DNA: TGCAGTGCTAGAGCAGCGGGAGGGCCCACCGGGGAGCTGTTTTTT; CDR3 protein: CSARAAGGPTGELFF
V gene: TRBV18; J gene: TRBJ2-2; clone size: -; D gene: -; CDR3 DNA: TGTGCCAGCTCACGCAACACACCGAACACCGGGGAGCTGTTTTTT; CDR3 protein: CASSRNTPNTGELFF
V gene: TRBV5-1; J gene: TRBJ2-1; clone size: -; D gene: TRBD1; CDR3 DNA: TGCGCCAGCAGCTTACCTACCGGGACAGGGTCCGATGAGCAGTTCTTC; CDR3 protein: CASSLPTGTGSDEQFF
V gene: TRBV7-2; J gene: TRBJ2-7; clone size: many; D gene: TRBD2; CDR3 DNA: TGTGCCAGCAGCTTCTCGGCTAGCGGGTACAGCTCCTACGAGCAGTACTTC; CDR3 protein: CASSFSASGYSSYEQYF
V gene: TRBV28; J gene: TRBJ2-1; clone size: -; D gene: -; CDR3 DNA: TGTGCCAGCAGCCAAGTCGCGGGGGCCGGGACACCAAACAATGAGCAGTTCTTC; CDR3 protein: CASSQVAGAGTPNNEQFF
V gene: TRBV29-1; J gene: TRBJ1-2; clone size: -; D gene: -; CDR3 DNA: TGCAGCGTTCAGAGGGGCGGCTATGGCTACACCTTC; CDR3 protein: CSVQRGGYGYTF
V gene: TRBV30; J gene: TRBJ1-5; clone size: -; D gene: -; CDR3 DNA: TGTGCCTGGGGTCGCCGGGTTGGCAATCAGCCCCAGCATTTT; CDR3 protein: CAWGRRVGNQPQHF
V gene: TRBV2; J gene: TRBJ2-1; clone size: many; D gene: -; CDR3 DNA: TGTGCCAGCAGGCGGAAGGCCTACAATGAGCAGTTCTTC; CDR3 protein: CASRRKAYNEQFF
V gene: TRBV7-2; J gene: TRBJ2-1; clone size: -; D gene: -; CDR3 DNA: TGTGCCAGCAGCTCCAGTGAATCCTACAATGAGCAGTTCTTC; CDR3 protein: CASSSSESYNEQFF
V gene: TRBV20-1; J gene: TRBJ2-1; clone size: many; D gene: -; CDR3 DNA: TGCAGTGCTAGAGTATGGGACGCTAGCTCCTACAATGAGCAGTTCTTC; CDR3 protein: CSARVWDASSYNEQFF
V gene: TRBV30; J gene: TRBJ2-5; clone size: few; D gene: TRBD2; CDR3 DNA: TGTGCCTGGAGTGGGGGGACTACCCAAGAGACCCAGTACTTC; CDR3 protein: CAWSGGTTQETQYF
V gene: TRBV18; J gene: TRBJ2-5; clone size: many; D gene: TRBD1; CDR3 DNA: TGTGCCAGCCTACCCGGGACAGACCAAGAGACCCAGTACTTC; CDR3 protein: CASLPGTDQETQYF
V gene: TRBV5-1; J gene: TRBJ2-7; clone size: many; D gene: TRBD1; CDR3 DNA: TGCGCCAGCAGTTCGAGCACAGGGGGCCCTTACGAGCAGTACTTC; CDR3 protein: CASSSSTGGPYEQYF
V gene: TRBV19; J gene: TRBJ1-5; clone size: few; D gene: TRBD1; CDR3 DNA: TGTGCCAGTAGGCCCGGGACAGGTCCATATAGCAATCAGCCCCAGCATTTT; CDR3 protein: CASRPGTGPYSNQPQHF
V gene: TRBV5-1; J gene: TRBJ2-3; clone size: many; D gene: TRBD2; CDR3 DNA: TGCGCCAGCAGCTTGAGGCTAGCGGGGGGCACCACAGATACGCAGTATTTT; CDR3 protein: CASSLRLAGGTTDTQYF
V gene: TRBV20-1; J gene: TRBJ1-3; clone size: -; D gene: -; CDR3 DNA: TGCAGTGCCCGGGTCTCTGGAAACACCATATATTTT; CDR3 protein: CSARVSGNTIYF
V gene: TRBV2; J gene: TRBJ1-5; clone size: few; D gene: -; CDR3 DNA: TGTGCCAGCAGTGAAGGGCGGGGAGGACTTAATCAGCCCCAGCATTTT; CDR3 protein: CASSEGRGGLNQPQHF
V gene: TRBV11-2; J gene: TRBJ2-5; clone size: many; D gene: -; CDR3 DNA: TGTGCCAGCAGCGCGTCGTGGGGAGAGACCCAGTACTTC; CDR3 protein: CASSASWGETQYF
V gene: TRBV28; J gene: TRBJ2-1; clone size: few; D gene: -; CDR3 DNA: TGTGCCAGCACCACCCAGGGAGCCAATGCTGACAATGAGCGGTTCTTC; CDR3 protein: CASTTQGANADNERFF
V gene: TRBV5-1; J gene: TRBJ1-1; clone size: many; D gene: -; CDR3 DNA: TGCGCCAGCAGCGGGGGACGGATGAACACTGAAGCTTTCTTT; CDR3 protein: CASSGGRMNTEAFF
V gene: TRBV19; J gene: TRBJ1-5; clone size: few; D gene: -; CDR3 DNA: TGTGCCAGTAGTATGCGACAGCACGATCAGCCCCAGCATTTT; CDR3 protein: CASSMRQHDQPQHF
V gene: TRBV6-1; J gene: TRBJ2-1; clone size: once; D gene: -; CDR3 DNA: TGTGCCAGCAGTGAATCAACAAAGGTCGGCGGGGCGAGCTACAATGAGCAGTTCTTC; CDR3 protein: CASSESTKVGGASYNEQFF
V gene: TRBV20-1; J gene: TRBJ1-3; clone size: -; D gene: -; CDR3 DNA: TGCAGTGCCCCGATGACAGACTCTGGAAACACCATATATTTT; CDR3 protein: CSAPMTDSGNTIYF
V gene: TRBV25-1; J gene: TRBJ2-1; clone size: -; D gene: TRBD2; CDR3 DNA: TGTGCCAGCAGTGTGCCGACTAGCGGGGGGGCCAGCAATGAGCAGTTCTTC; CDR3 protein: CASSVPTSGGASNEQFF
V gene: TRBV6-1; J gene: TRBJ1-5; clone size: -; D gene: TRBD1; CDR3 DNA: TGTGTCAGCAACCCGGGAGCAGGGGGTCAGCCCCAGCATTTT; CDR3 protein: CVSNPGAGGQPQHF
V gene: TRBV5-1; J gene: TRBJ2-3; clone size: -; D gene: TRBD2; CDR3 DNA: TGCGCCAGCAGCTCGGGACTAGCATCAGATACGCAGTATTTT; CDR3 protein: CASSSGLASDTQYF
V gene: TRBV19; J gene: TRBJ2-3; clone size: -; D gene: -; CDR3 DNA: TGTGCCACCGCCGGGATGTATCCAGATACGCAGTATTTT; CDR3 protein: CATAGMYPDTQYF
V gene: TRBV7-8; J gene: TRBJ2-2; clone size: few; D gene: -; CDR3 DNA: TGTGCCAGCAGCTTAATTTCGGGGGCGAACACCGGGGAGCTGTTTTTT; CDR3 protein: CASSLISGANTGELFF
V gene: TRBV7-7; J gene: TRBJ2-3; clone size: many; D gene: -; CDR3 DNA: TGTGCTAGCAGCTCCAGCCCGGGGTTCACAGATACGCAGTATTTT; CDR3 protein: CASSSSPGFTDTQYF
V gene: TRBV2; J gene: TRBJ2-3; clone size: many; D gene: -; CDR3 DNA: TGTGCCAGCAAGGCGGGGACGACCTTAGATACGCAGTATTTT; CDR3 protein: CASKAGTTLDTQYF